A selection of T cell receptor beta chains follows, all from one sample in a study of T cells expressing NK-cell markers. TCRdb re-called the 5' RACE reads and gives one entry per CDR3 protein, without DNA. The sample features 250,000 or so distinct CDR3 sequences, with 4% to 5% in its top ten. Material for sequencing was blood T cells: a sorted CD56 or NKG2C T cell subset, CD4+ or CD8+ T cells, or bulk PBMC T cells (not recorded which). The receptors shown here come from a woman between 18 and 70 years old in good health. CDR3s include the opening cysteine and the closing phenylalanine or tryptophan. Fields, in order: V gene, J gene, CDR3 protein.

v_gene: TRBV3-1
j_gene: TRBJ2-1
CDR3aa: CASSREIDTNEQFF

v_gene: TRBV7-8
j_gene: TRBJ2-3
CDR3aa: CASSFTQGSADTQYF

v_gene: TRBV28
j_gene: TRBJ2-7
CDR3aa: CASTVGQGSSYEQYF

v_gene: TRBV6-6
j_gene: TRBJ2-3
CDR3aa: CASMQTDTQYF

v_gene: TRBV7-3
j_gene: TRBJ2-1
CDR3aa: CASSLGLSYDEQFF

v_gene: TRBV9
j_gene: TRBJ2-3
CDR3aa: CASSVQSSSTDTQYF

v_gene: TRBV12-3/TRBV12-4
j_gene: TRBJ1-5
CDR3aa: CASRWGEYQPQHF

v_gene: TRBV11-1
j_gene: TRBJ2-7
CDR3aa: CASSPLPQGYEQYF

v_gene: TRBV7-3
j_gene: TRBJ2-5
CDR3aa: CASSLSGAQETQYF

v_gene: TRBV20-1
j_gene: TRBJ2-7
CDR3aa: CSAPTSPGRGAYEQYF

v_gene: TRBV6-5
j_gene: TRBJ2-2
CDR3aa: CASSYSLLVLSANTGELFF

v_gene: TRBV4-2
j_gene: TRBJ2-1
CDR3aa: CASSHGDSGRKFF

v_gene: TRBV20-1
j_gene: TRBJ1-2
CDR3aa: CSAQDRGAYGYTF

v_gene: TRBV7-9
j_gene: TRBJ2-2
CDR3aa: CAKRAPGDSGELFF

v_gene: TRBV5-1
j_gene: TRBJ2-1
CDR3aa: CASSLLQGTDEQFF

v_gene: TRBV5-6
j_gene: TRBJ2-7
CDR3aa: CASSPTEPTREQYF

v_gene: TRBV19
j_gene: TRBJ1-1
CDR3aa: CASSLTGQGTWEAFF

v_gene: TRBV25-1
j_gene: TRBJ1-5
CDR3aa: CASSQGQYSNQPQHF

v_gene: TRBV27
j_gene: TRBJ1-5
CDR3aa: CASSYSGSGLNQPQHF

v_gene: TRBV6-1
j_gene: TRBJ1-5
CDR3aa: CASSTTAYQPQHF

v_gene: TRBV20-1
j_gene: TRBJ2-5
CDR3aa: CSANRGWETQYF

v_gene: TRBV9
j_gene: TRBJ2-4
CDR3aa: CASSVGTGGQGINIQYF

v_gene: TRBV4-3
j_gene: TRBJ1-4
CDR3aa: CASSQASNEKLFF

v_gene: TRBV6-5
j_gene: TRBJ2-7
CDR3aa: CASSYGRLRGAYEQYF